The text below deals with one T cell receptor beta chain. This sample is drawn from a study of blood T cell repertoires in COVID-19. Across the study: PBMCs, B-cell-depleted T cells, or T cells provided the cDNA or gDNA that made up the material.

From germline, CDR1 is MGHRA and CDR2 YSYEKL. The CDR3 has 15 residues. J was trimmed by 0 bases and V by 3 bases; bases with no gene match: 4. In the original analysis: Scientists estimated how many nucleated cells there were by amplifying reference gene primers. This table comes from immunoSEQ multiplex PCR, and its TCRdb copy is limited to in-frame clones, with some not included. V, J and clone size are those of that table, while D and trimming were read from the DNA. The data show about 42,000 clones, with approximately 90% seen just once and approximately 3.3% held by the top ten. This receptor was obtained from a human donor in a cohort sampled during active COVID-19. This chain connects TRBV4-1 to TRBJ1-1; 7 nucleotides agree with TRBD1. Sequenced input: peripheral blood. DNA of the CDR3: TGCGCCAGCAGCCACCTGGGACAGTTGAACACTGAAGCTTTCTTT. Protein sequence: CASSHLGQLNTEAFF.